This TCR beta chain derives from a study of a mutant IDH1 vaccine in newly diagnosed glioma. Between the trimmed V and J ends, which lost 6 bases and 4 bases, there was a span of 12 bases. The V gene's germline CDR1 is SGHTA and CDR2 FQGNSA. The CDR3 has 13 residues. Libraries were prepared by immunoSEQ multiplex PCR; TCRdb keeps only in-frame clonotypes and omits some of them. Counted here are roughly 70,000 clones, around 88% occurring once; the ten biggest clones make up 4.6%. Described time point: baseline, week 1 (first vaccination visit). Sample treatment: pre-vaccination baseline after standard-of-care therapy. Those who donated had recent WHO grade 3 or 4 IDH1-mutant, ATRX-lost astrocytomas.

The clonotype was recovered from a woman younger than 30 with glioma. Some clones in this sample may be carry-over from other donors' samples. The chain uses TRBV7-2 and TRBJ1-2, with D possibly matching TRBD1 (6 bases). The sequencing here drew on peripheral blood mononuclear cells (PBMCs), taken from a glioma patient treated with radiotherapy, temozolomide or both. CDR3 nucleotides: TGTGCCAGCAGTCTACAGGGTTCCTATGGCTACACCTTC. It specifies CASSLQGSYGYTF.